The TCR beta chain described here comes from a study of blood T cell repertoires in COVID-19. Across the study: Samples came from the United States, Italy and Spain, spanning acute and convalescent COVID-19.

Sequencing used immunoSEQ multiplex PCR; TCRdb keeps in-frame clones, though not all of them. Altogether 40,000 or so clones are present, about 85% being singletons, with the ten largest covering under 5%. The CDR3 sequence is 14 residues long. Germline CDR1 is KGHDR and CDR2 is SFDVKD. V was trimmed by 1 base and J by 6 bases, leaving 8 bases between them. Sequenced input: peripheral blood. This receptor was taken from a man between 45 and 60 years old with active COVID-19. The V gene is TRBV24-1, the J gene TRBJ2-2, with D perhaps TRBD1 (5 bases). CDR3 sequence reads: CATSDLGAAGELFF. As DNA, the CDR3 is TGTGCCACCAGTGATTTAGGGGCGGCCGGGGAGCTGTTTTTT.